A selection of T cell receptor beta chains follows, all from one sample in a study of T-cell memory formation after mild COVID-19. TCRdb called the 5' RACE reads again in MiXCR, with one record for every CDR3 protein. The sample lists about 210,000 distinct CDR3 sequences, 8% to 11% occurring once. The sample comprised PBMCs or a T cell subset sorted from them (not recorded which). All receptors derive from a young man who had mild COVID-19 (a few samples of this study predate the infection). Cell type and time point are not known. CDR3s include the opening cysteine and the closing phenylalanine or tryptophan.

J: TRBJ2-1; V: TRBV28; CDR3: CASSFPQGATNEQFF
J: TRBJ2-7; V: TRBV27; CDR3: CASSKELASYEQYF
J: TRBJ2-5; V: TRBV7-2; CDR3: CASSSSGGMETQYF
J: TRBJ2-7; V: TRBV5-1; CDR3: CASSPVSGGDEQYF
J: TRBJ2-5; V: TRBV7-9; CDR3: CAAVRVGKETQYF
J: TRBJ2-3; V: TRBV5-5; CDR3: CASSLPPSGGWDTQYF
J: TRBJ2-1; V: TRBV5-1; CDR3: CASSSEGYNEQFF
J: TRBJ1-1; V: TRBV6-5; CDR3: CASRLVMNTEAFF
J: TRBJ2-3; V: TRBV20-1; CDR3: CSAAPTPGRSSTDTQYF
J: TRBJ2-7; V: TRBV12-3/TRBV12-4; CDR3: CASSTNSYEQYF
J: TRBJ1-2; V: TRBV29-1; CDR3: CSVWSDFNNYGYTF
J: TRBJ2-5; V: TRBV5-4; CDR3: CASSHLETQYF
J: TRBJ2-7; V: TRBV7-2; CDR3: CASSRVRGSFEQYF
J: TRBJ1-2; V: TRBV5-1; CDR3: CASKLRQGDGYTF
J: TRBJ2-1; V: TRBV9; CDR3: CASSFRAFSGGADEQFF
J: TRBJ1-6; V: TRBV2; CDR3: CASGSGSSYNSPLHF
J: TRBJ1-4; V: TRBV4-3; CDR3: CASSQDGTVNEKLFF
J: TRBJ2-1; V: TRBV5-1; CDR3: CASSLLTGSAEQFF
J: TRBJ2-7; V: TRBV5-1; CDR3: CASSLGHLDEQYF
J: TRBJ2-7; V: TRBV3-1; CDR3: CASSQNSGGAYEQYF
J: TRBJ2-3; V: TRBV7-6; CDR3: CASSQPDPFDTQYF
J: TRBJ1-2; V: TRBV3-1; CDR3: CASSQTGLGYTF
J: TRBJ2-1; V: TRBV7-2; CDR3: CASSPGTDRIDEQFF
J: TRBJ1-1; V: TRBV15; CDR3: CATSAVTGGYAEAFF
J: TRBJ1-5; V: TRBV12-3/TRBV12-4; CDR3: CASSPPGTSNQPQHF
J: TRBJ2-3; V: TRBV4-1; CDR3: CASSRQGEPTDTQYF
J: TRBJ1-1; V: TRBV3-1; CDR3: CASSYSEKTEAFF
J: TRBJ2-3; V: TRBV5-5; CDR3: CASSLDSGPQYF